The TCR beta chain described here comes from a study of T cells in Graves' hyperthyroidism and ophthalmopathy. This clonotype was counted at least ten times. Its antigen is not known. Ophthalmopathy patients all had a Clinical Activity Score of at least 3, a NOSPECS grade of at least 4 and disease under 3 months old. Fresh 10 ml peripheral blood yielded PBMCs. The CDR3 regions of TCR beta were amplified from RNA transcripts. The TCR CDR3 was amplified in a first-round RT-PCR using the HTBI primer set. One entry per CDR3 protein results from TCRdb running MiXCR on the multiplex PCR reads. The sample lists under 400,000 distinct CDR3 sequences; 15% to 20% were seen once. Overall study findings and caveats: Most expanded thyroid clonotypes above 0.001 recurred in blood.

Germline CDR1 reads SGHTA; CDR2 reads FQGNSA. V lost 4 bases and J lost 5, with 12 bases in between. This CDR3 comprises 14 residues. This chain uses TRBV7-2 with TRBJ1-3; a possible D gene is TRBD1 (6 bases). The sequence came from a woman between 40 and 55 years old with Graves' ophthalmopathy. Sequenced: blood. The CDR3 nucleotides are TGTGCCAGCAGCTCGGACAGTGGGAGAAACACCATATATTTT. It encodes CASSSDSGRNTIYF.